This entry is about one TCR beta chain. Because the CDR3 is missing its conserved closing phenylalanine or tryptophan, this is likely a read error. Both RNA and DNA were isolated together from approximately 22-30 mg of bulk tissue that had not been sorted. The data stem from a study of tumor-infiltrating lymphocytes in primary liver carcinoma. Study-level information: About 3.65 to 7.13 million productive TCRbeta reads were obtained from the samples, with similar numbers across tissue types.

Constant-region priming of about 500 ng total RNA yielded TCR beta cDNA. Three rounds of nested multiplex PCR with slightly modified ARM-PCR produced TCR beta libraries. Amplification in the first two PCR rounds was performed using TRBV1-TRBV30 forward primers and a C-beta reverse primer for roughly 9 cycles each. Using its own MiXCR run on the multiplex PCR reads, TCRdb lists one record per CDR3 protein. The sample holds approximately 47,000 distinct CDR3 sequences, about three quarters seen once. Germline V lookup: CDR1 SGHAT, CDR2 FQDESV (reference sequence). With 5 bases clipped from V and 9 bases from J, the junction kept 12 bases outside the gene matches. The CDR3 contains 17 residues.

This receptor was obtained from a middle-aged man with primary liver carcinoma and hepatitis B virus infection. Sequences were obtained from liver tumor tissue from sampling region 3. Subset of the sample: tumor region T3, left-lateral pole. This chain joins TRBV11-1 and TRBJ2-1, with TRBD2 matching 14 bases. Here the CDR3 reads CASSLGLAGEVGSEQFL. CDR3 nucleotide sequence: TGTGCCAGCAGCCTGGGACTAGCGGGAGAAGTTGGCAGTGAGCAGTTCCTC.